The source of this T cell receptor beta chain is a study of T cells after yellow fever vaccination. Background on the study: SMART-Seq v4 Ultra Low Input prepared libraries from low-cell fractions. Study-wide results and caveats: The CD4 and CD8 compartments had a small share of their clonotypes in common.

For TCR, cDNA came from 5'RACE template switching, which added a universal primer site and UMIs. MiXCR, run by TCRdb on the 5' RACE reads, gives a single entry per CDR3 protein. The sample has just under 600,000 distinct CDR3 sequences, approximately 13% seen once. This clonotype was observed a few times. No antigen is known for it. The CDR3 contains 13 residues. CDR1 is LGHDT and CDR2 is YNNKEL in the germline V gene (reference sequence). Between the trimmed V and J ends, which lost 4 bases and 9 bases, there was a span of 13 bases. The TCR sequence derives from a man aged 30-40 years who received the YFV17D yellow fever vaccine. Material: PBMCs, obtained on the day of the yellow fever booster vaccination. V is TRBV3-1 and J is TRBJ2-1; D unresolved. CDR3 protein: CASSLSKGTEQFF. The CDR3, as DNA: TGTGCCAGCAGCCTCTCGAAGGGAACTGAGCAGTTCTTC.